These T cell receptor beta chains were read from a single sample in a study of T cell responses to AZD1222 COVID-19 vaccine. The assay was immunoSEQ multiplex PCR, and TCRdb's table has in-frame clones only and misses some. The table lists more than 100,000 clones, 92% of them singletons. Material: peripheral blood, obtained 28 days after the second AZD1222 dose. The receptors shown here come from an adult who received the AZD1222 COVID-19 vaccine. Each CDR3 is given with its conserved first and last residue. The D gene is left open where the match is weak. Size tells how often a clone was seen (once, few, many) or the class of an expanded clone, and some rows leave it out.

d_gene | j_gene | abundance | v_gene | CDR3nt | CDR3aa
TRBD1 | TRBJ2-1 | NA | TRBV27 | TGTGCCAGCAGGAAAACAGGGGGCAATGAGCAGTTCTTC | CASRKTGGNEQFF
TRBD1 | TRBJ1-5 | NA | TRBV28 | TGTGCTAGCGACAGGGTGGGTCAGCCCCAGCATTTT | CASDRVGQPQHF
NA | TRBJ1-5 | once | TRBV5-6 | TGTGCCAGCAGCCGACGAGGCGGGAGTCAGCCCCAGCATTTT | CASSRRGGSQPQHF
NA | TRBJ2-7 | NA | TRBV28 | TGTGCCAGCAGTCCTCCCTTGTCCTACGAGCAGTACTTC | CASSPPLSYEQYF
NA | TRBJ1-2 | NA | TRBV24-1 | TGTGCCACCGCGGGTAGAGACAGTAACTATGGCTACACCTTC | CATAGRDSNYGYTF
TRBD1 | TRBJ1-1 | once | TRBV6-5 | TGTGCCAGCAGTTACTCGACAGGGGGCTGGACTGAAGCTTTCTTT | CASSYSTGGWTEAFF
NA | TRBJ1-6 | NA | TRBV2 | TGTGCCAGCAATTTGATTCGTGATAATTCACCCCTCCACTTT | CASNLIRDNSPLHF
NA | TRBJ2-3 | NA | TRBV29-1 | TGCAGCGCCAGTTCGCGGGACCATACAGATACGCAGTATTTT | CSASSRDHTDTQYF
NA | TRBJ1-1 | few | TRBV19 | TGTGCCAGTAGTGGGAACACTGAAGCTTTCTTT | CASSGNTEAFF
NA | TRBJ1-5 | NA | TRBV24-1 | TGTGCCACCAGTGACCCGAATCAGCCCCAGCATTTT | CATSDPNQPQHF
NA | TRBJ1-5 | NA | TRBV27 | TGTGCCAGCAGTTTTTTATTAGGGAGCAATCAGCCCCAGCATTTT | CASSFLLGSNQPQHF
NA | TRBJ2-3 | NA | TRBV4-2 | NA | CASSQVAGGTDTVPYF
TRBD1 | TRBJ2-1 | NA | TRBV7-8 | TGTGCCAGCAGGGGTTCGGGACAGGGTACGGATGAGCAGTTCTTC | CASRGSGQGTDEQFF
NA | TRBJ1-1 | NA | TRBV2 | TGTGCCAGCAGTGTCATGAGGGATACTGAAGCTTTCTTT | CASSVMRDTEAFF
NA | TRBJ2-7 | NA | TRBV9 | TGTGCCAGCAGCGTAGACCCTCTAGGCGGACGGTCCTACGAGCAGTACTTC | CASSVDPLGGRSYEQYF
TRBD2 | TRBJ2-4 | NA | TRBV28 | TGTGCCAGCAGTTCTATAGCGGGGGAGATCGGTGTCATTCAGTACTTC | CASSSIAGEIGVIQYF
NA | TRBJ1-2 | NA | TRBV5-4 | TGTGCCAGCAGCTTGAAGTCGGCAGGCGGCGGCTACACCTTC | CASSLKSAGGGYTF
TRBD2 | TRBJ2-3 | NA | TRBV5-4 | TGTGCCAGCAGCTTGACGGCCGACAGACTAGCGGGGGGTATTTTT | CASSLTADRLAGGIF
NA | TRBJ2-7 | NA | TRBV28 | TGTGCCAGCAGTCCTGGGCGAGAGCAGTACTTC | CASSPGREQYF
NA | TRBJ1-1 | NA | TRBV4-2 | TGTGCCAGCAGCCAAGAGGAGAACACTGAAGCTTTCTTT | CASSQEENTEAFF
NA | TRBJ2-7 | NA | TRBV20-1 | TGCAGTGCCCCAGGCGGCTACGAGCAGTACTTC | CSAPGGYEQYF
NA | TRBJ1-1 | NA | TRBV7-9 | TGTGCCAGCAGCTGGGGTGCAGTCGAAGCTTTCTTT | CASSWGAVEAFF
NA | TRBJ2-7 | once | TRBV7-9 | TGTGCCAGCAGCTTGGGGGGAGGATCCTACGAGCAGTACTTC | CASSLGGGSYEQYF
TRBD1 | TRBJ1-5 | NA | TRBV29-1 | TGCAGCGTTAGGACAGGGCAAAATCAGCCCCAGCATTTT | CSVRTGQNQPQHF
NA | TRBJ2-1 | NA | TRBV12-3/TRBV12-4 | TGTGCCAGCAGTCGACCCGGGAATGAGCAGTTCTTC | CASSRPGNEQFF
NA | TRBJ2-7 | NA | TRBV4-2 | TGTGCCAGCAGCCAGGGACCGCGGACCCTGTCCAGCGAGCAGTACTTC | CASSQGPRTLSSEQYF
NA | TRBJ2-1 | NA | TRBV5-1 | TGCGCCAGCAGCCCGATTCTGGAGGGCTCCTACAATGAGCAGTTCTTC | CASSPILEGSYNEQFF
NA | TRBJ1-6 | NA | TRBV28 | TGTGCCAGCAGTGGACAGATTAATTCACCCCTCCACTTT | CASSGQINSPLHF
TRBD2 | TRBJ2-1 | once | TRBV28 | TGTGCCAGCAGTTTATATGTGGGGGGGAACAATGAGCAGTTCTTC | CASSLYVGGNNEQFF
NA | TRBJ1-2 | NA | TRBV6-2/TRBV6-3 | TGTGCCAGCAGTCCCGACGCTTATGGCTACACCTTC | CASSPDAYGYTF
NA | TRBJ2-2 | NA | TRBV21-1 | TGTGCCAGCAATTATGCAGACGCGAACACCGGGGAGCTGTTTTTT | CASNYADANTGELFF
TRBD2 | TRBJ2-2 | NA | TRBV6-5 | TGTGCCAGCAAGCGGGAGTCGGTGACCGGGGAGCTGTTTTTT | CASKRESVTGELFF
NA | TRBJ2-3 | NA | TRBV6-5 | TGTGCCAGCAGCCCGGACAGCACAGATACGCAGTATTTT | CASSPDSTDTQYF